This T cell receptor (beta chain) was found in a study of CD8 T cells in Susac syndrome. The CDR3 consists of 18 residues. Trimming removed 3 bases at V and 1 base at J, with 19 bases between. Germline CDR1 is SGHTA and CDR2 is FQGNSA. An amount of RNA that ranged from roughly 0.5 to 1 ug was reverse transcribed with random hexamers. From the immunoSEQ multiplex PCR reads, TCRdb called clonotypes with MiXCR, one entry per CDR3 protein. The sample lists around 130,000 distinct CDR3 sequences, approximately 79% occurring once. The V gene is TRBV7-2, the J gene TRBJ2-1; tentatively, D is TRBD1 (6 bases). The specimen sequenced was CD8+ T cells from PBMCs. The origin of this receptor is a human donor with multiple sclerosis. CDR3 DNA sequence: TGTGCCAGCAGCTTCCACAGGGCTGACCTTCTTTCCTACAATGAGCAGTTCTTC. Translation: CASSFHRADLLSYNEQFF.